The 16 T cell receptor beta chains reported below all come from one sample, sequenced in a study of cytomegalovirus exposure and HLA in healthy donors. With 60 Vbeta and 13 Jbeta primers, the PCR was carried out. Profiling relied on immunoSEQ multiplex PCR, and the TCRdb table lists in-frame clones only, not all of them. The sample lists some 150,000 clones; roughly 79% were seen once. Specimen: PBMCs. Receptors were obtained from a woman aged 40 to 49 in good health and CMV-seronegative.

In this sample, this clone turned up a few times. This chain connects TRBV10-1 to TRBJ2-7; tentative D call: TRBD2 (5 bases). The CDR3 covers 12 residues. V was pared by 5 bases and J by 3 bases, with 8 bases between. Germline CDR1 WNHNN, CDR2 SYGVQD (reference sequence). As DNA, the CDR3 is TGCGCCAGCAGTCGGGATTTCTACGAGCAGTACTTC. Translated, it gives CASSRDFYEQYF.

The V gene is TRBV5-1, the J gene TRBJ1-1; no clear D gene. The V end was cut by 7 bases, the J end by 5 bases, with 15 bases between. The germline V gene encodes CDR1 SGHRS and CDR2 YFSETQ. This CDR3 comprises 13 residues. CDR3 loop: CASGEIGVTEAFF. The CDR3, as DNA: TGCGCCAGCGGCGAAATAGGAGTGACTGAAGCTTTCTTT.

V gene TRBV4-3 combines with J gene TRBJ2-3, with 13 bases lining up with TRBD2. The CDR3 is made up of 20 amino acids. V dropped 0 bases and J dropped 3; count of bases not matched to a gene: 12. Germline V gene data show CDR1 as LGHNA and CDR2 as YSLEER. CDR3 in amino acids: CASSQEGLAGVLTKTDTQYF. CDR3 DNA sequence: TGCGCCAGCAGCCAAGAAGGACTAGCGGGAGTCTTGACTAAGACAGATACGCAGTATTTT.

The V and J genes are TRBV4-2 and TRBJ2-2; 7 bases map to TRBD2. This CDR3 region has 18 residues. From germline, CDR1 is LGHNA and CDR2 YNFKEQ. Trimming cost V 1 base and J 1 base; bases outside gene matches: 9. The CDR3 region has the DNA TGTGCCAGCAGCCAAGTGTTGGTGCTAGCGGAGAACACCGGGGAGCTGTTTTTT. Protein product: CASSQVLVLAENTGELFF.

There are a few counts of this clone. V usage is TRBV11-3 and J usage is TRBJ2-2; no reliable D call. Germline V gene sequence: CDR1 SGHNT, CDR2 YENEEA. V dropped 0 bases and J dropped 2 bases, with 16 bases sitting between them. The CDR3 runs 18 residues. CDR3: CASSLDLGLGHNTGELFF. The CDR3 DNA sequence: TGTGCCAGCAGCTTAGATCTCGGGTTAGGCCACAACACCGGGGAGCTGTTTTTT.

This clone has only a few counts. This rearrangement joins TRBV7-3 to TRBJ2-7; 7 nucleotides line up with TRBD1. V shed 3 bases, J shed 5 bases, and the junction held 7 bases outside the gene matches. CDR1 is SGHTA and CDR2 is FQGTGA in the germline V gene. CDR3 size: 14 residues. Here the CDR3 reads CASSFDRDSNEQYF. CDR3 nucleotide sequence: TGTGCCAGCAGCTTCGACAGGGATTCCAACGAGCAGTACTTC. The entire variable domain, with the rest obtained from reference TRBV7-3 and TRBJ2-7, is as follows: GAGVSQTPSNKVTEKGKYVELRCDPISGHTALYWYRQSLGQGPEFLIYFQGTGAADDSGLPNDRFFAVRPEGSVSTLKIQRTERGDSAVYLCASSFDRDSNEQYFGPGTRLTVT.

The V and J genes are TRBV6-5 and TRBJ1-4, with TRBD1 matching over 9 bases. This CDR3 has 12 residues. With 10 bases clipped from V and 11 bases from J, the junction kept 8 bases outside the gene matches. From germline, CDR1 is MNHEY and CDR2 SVGAGI. CDR3 sequence reads: CATRTGEGKLFF. The DNA of the CDR3 is TGTGCCACCCGGACAGGGGAGGGGAAACTGTTTTTT.

V gene TRBV2 combines with J gene TRBJ1-2; possibly TRBD1 for D (5 bases). The germline V gene has CDR1 SNHLY and CDR2 FYNNEI. This CDR3 spans 15 amino acids. The V and J ends lost 2 bases and 7 bases respectively, with 17 bases between them. The CDR3 spells CASSELGRAAGGYTF. The CDR3, as DNA: TGTGCCAGCAGTGAATTGGGCAGGGCAGCAGGTGGCTACACCTTC.

This rearrangement joins TRBV4-1 to TRBJ2-7; D possibly corresponds to TRBD1 (5 bases). Germline V gene lookup returns CDR1 MGHRA and CDR2 YSYEKL. This CDR3 has 13 amino acids. Trimming cost V 0 bases and J 5 bases, with 8 bases left between them. The CDR3 here is CASSQESRDEQYF. The CDR3 DNA reads as TGCGCCAGCAGCCAAGAATCCAGGGACGAGCAGTACTTC.

The rearrangement uses TRBV9 and TRBJ2-3; TRBD2 matches at 13 bases. Looked up from germline, CDR1 is SGDLS and CDR2 is YYNGEE. The CDR3 is 16 amino acids. V shed 4 bases, J shed 5 bases, and the junction held 7 bases outside the gene matches. CDR3 DNA: TGTGCCAGCAGCCCACGGAGGACTAGCGGGAGAGATACGCAGTATTTT. This encodes CASSPRRTSGRDTQYF.

The genes are TRBV2 and TRBJ1-1; 8 nucleotides agree with TRBD1. The CDR3 is made up of 11 amino acids. CDR1 SNHLY and CDR2 FYNNEI come from the germline V gene. The junction had 4 bases not matched to a gene; V was cut back by 5 bases and J by 11 bases. CDR3 in amino acids: CASSWTGSAFF. CDR3 DNA sequence: TGTGCCAGCAGTTGGACAGGGTCGGCTTTCTTT.

About this clone: Distinct nucleotide sequences in the sample also encode this CDR3. The chain recombines TRBV27 with TRBJ2-7; 13 bases align to TRBD2. The V gene end was trimmed by 5 bases and the J gene end by 2 bases; junction bases not matched to a gene: 9. The CDR3 runs 17 residues. From germline, CDR1 is MNHEY and CDR2 SMNVEV (reference sequence). The CDR3 nucleotides read TGTGCCAGCAGTCCTCGGACTAGCGGGGGCCCTACCTACGAGCAGTACTTC. Its protein is CASSPRTSGGPTYEQYF.

This clone was seen more than once but under ten times. The CDR3 DNA sequence: TGTGCCAGCAGCGTAGAGGGGCAGGGTCTGGGCGAGCAGTACTTC. It specifies CASSVEGQGLGEQYF. The genes are TRBV9 and TRBJ2-7; perhaps TRBD1 as D (5 bases). Trimming took 0 bases from V and 6 from J, leaving 16 bases between them. CDR1 SGDLS and CDR2 YYNGEE come from the germline V gene. The length of the CDR3 is 15 residues.

The CDR3 DNA follows: TGTGCCTGTAACTTAGCGGGAGTCGTCTCGCGCGAGCAGTTCTTC. This codes for CACNLAGVVSREQFF. V is TRBV30 and J is TRBJ2-1, with TRBD2 matching over 9 bases. This CDR3 is 15 amino acids long. Trimming took 6 bases from V and 10 from J; bases not matched to a gene: 16. From germline, CDR1 is GTSNPN and CDR2 SVGIG (reference sequence).

The chain couples TRBV28 to TRBJ1-3; TRBD1 aligns across 10 bases. In germline, CDR1 is MDHEN, CDR2 SYDVKM. V shed 10 bases and J 3 bases; nucleotides not matched to a gene: 12. The CDR3 runs 16 residues. The CDR3 region has the DNA TGTGCCACCACCCTCCGCGGACAGGGGGATGGAAACACCATATATTTT. It is translated as CATTLRGQGDGNTIYF.

This clone was seen a few times. V is TRBV29-1 and J is TRBJ2-5, with TRBD2 identical over 16 bases. The CDR3 spans 16 residues. V trimming: 4 bases; J trimming: 5 bases; junction bases outside the gene matches: 7. The germline CDR1 and CDR2 sequences are SQVTM and ANQGSEA. The CDR3 here is CSVGGTSGRAYETQYF. DNA for the CDR3: TGCAGCGTTGGGGGGACTAGCGGGAGGGCCTATGAGACCCAGTACTTC. Using reference TRBV29-1 and TRBJ2-5 for the parts outside the CDR3, the full variable domain is SAVISQKPSRDICQRGTSLTIQCQVDSQVTMMFWYRQQPGQSLTLIATANQGSEATYESGFVIDKFPISRPNLTFSTLTVSNMSPEDSSIYLCSVGGTSGRAYETQYFGPGTRLLVL.